The 24 T cell receptor beta chains below come from one sample, sequenced in a study of spatial heterogeneity in lung cancer (dated by TCRdb to about 2019). Per the publication, the time point label means: sample taken at primary tumor resection. Library prep was done by 5' RACE. Sequencing was carried out with a NextSeq 500. TCRdb ran its own pipeline on the public reads, namely fastp trimming at Q25 and MiXCR clone calling, and kept in-frame beta chains. Each entry is one CDR3 protein sequence, shown with its most common DNA and genes. The sample table shows 45,000 to 55,000 distinct CDR3 sequences, and roughly 5% are seen once. The biggest ten clones account for around 10% of the sample. Sequencing used PBMCs, obtained at surgery. All receptors come from a male donor with early-stage non-small cell lung cancer.

The table lists this clonotype with many counts. The chain couples TRBV7-9 to TRBJ2-2; the D call may be TRBD1 or TRBD2 (5 bases each). The ends were cut back, 4 bases at V and 4 bases at J, with 13 bases in the middle. In germline, CDR1 is SEHNR, CDR2 FQNEAQ (reference sequence). There are 15 residues in the CDR3. CDR3 nucleotides: TGTGCCAGCAGCTCCCCAAGGGACGTCACCGGGGAGCTGTTTTTT. This sequence encodes CASSSPRDVTGELFF.

The rearrangement uses TRBV6-5 and TRBJ1-3; 8 bases match TRBD1. The V segment lost 0 bases and the J segment 2 bases; nucleotides outside the gene matches: 3. The length of the CDR3 is 16 residues. CDR1 and CDR2 from the germline V gene are MNHEY and SVGAGI. The CDR3 region is CASSYSRDRTGNTIYF. In DNA, the CDR3 is TGTGCCAGCAGTTACTCGAGGGACAGGACTGGAAACACCATATATTTT.

At least ten counts were recorded for this clonotype. CDR3 in DNA: TGCGCCAGCAGCGGCAGGACTAGCGGGAGGGTTGGGGAGACCCAGTACTTC. Translated: CASSGRTSGRVGETQYF. The gene calls are TRBV5-1 and TRBJ2-5; 15 bases fit TRBD2. Looked up from germline, CDR1 is SGHRS and CDR2 is YFSETQ. V was pared by 4 bases and J by 5 bases, with 9 bases of the junction left unmatched. This CDR3 contains 17 residues.

This clonotype was observed at least ten times. The chain has TRBV20-1 and TRBJ2-5; D gene unclear. CDR1 DFQATT and CDR2 SNEGSKA come from the germline V gene (reference sequence). V was pared by 0 bases and J by 0 bases, with 5 bases between. The length of the CDR3 is 13 residues. The CDR3 coding sequence is TGCAGTGCTAGAGATCATTACCAAGAGACCCAGTACTTC. This gives the protein CSARDHYQETQYF.

This clonotype was detected ten times or more. In DNA form, the CDR3 reads TGCAGTTTCACTCGGAGGGGTAGCACAGATACGCAGTATTTT. The encoded protein is CSFTRRGSTDTQYF. This chain links TRBV20-1 with TRBJ2-3, with D possibly matching TRBD2 (6 bases). Trimming shortened V by 8 bases and J by 0 bases, and 15 bases separated the two germline ends. This CDR3 contains 14 residues. Germline lookup yields CDR1 DFQATT and CDR2 SNEGSKA (reference sequence).

There are many counts of this clonotype. The chain uses TRBV15 and TRBJ1-6, with 11 bases that match TRBD1. The CDR3 loop spans 15 amino acids. V lost 1 base and J lost 8; bases outside the gene matches: 1. Per the germline V gene, CDR1 is LNHNV and CDR2 is YYDKDF (reference sequence). The CDR3 nucleotides read TGTGCCACCAGCAGAGCGGGACAGGGGGATTCACCCCTCCACTTT. Amino acids: CATSRAGQGDSPLHF.

This clonotype has more than one count but fewer than ten. V gene TRBV20-1 combines with J gene TRBJ2-3; 9 bases agree with TRBD2. CDR3 length: 15 amino acids. Germline V gives CDR1 DFQATT, CDR2 SNEGSKA (reference sequence). Trimming at V came to 0 bases and at J to 4 bases, leaving 5 bases not matched to a gene. CDR3 nucleotide sequence: TGCAGTGCTAGAGATAGCGGGAGAGGGGCAGATACGCAGTATTTT. It specifies CSARDSGRGADTQYF.

This chain joins TRBV6-5 and TRBJ2-1, with D possibly matching TRBD1 (6 bases). CDR3 size: 16 residues. V gave up 5 bases and J gave up 5 bases, with 19 bases separating them. Germline CDR1 is MNHEY and CDR2 is SVGAGI. The CDR3 sequence: CASSRLSDRYNNEQFF. CDR3 nucleotide sequence: TGTGCCAGCAGTCGACTTTCAGACAGGTACAACAATGAGCAGTTCTTC.

A few counts support this clonotype. The rearrangement uses TRBV6-5 and TRBJ1-1; a weak D match, TRBD1 (6 bases). The length of the CDR3 is 15 residues. The germline V gene encodes CDR1 MNHEY and CDR2 SVGAGI. Deletions cut 0 bases from V and 3 bases from J, with 11 bases between. This CDR3 reads CASSYSVAGDTEAFF. The CDR3 DNA follows: TGTGCCAGCAGTTACTCGGTGGCAGGGGACACTGAAGCTTTCTTT.

This clonotype has a count of ten or more. This sequence joins TRBV3-1 and TRBJ2-3, with D possibly matching TRBD1 (6 bases). Germline V gives CDR1 LGHDT, CDR2 YNNKEL (reference sequence). The germline V and J ends were trimmed by 0 bases and 4 bases, with 11 bases remaining between them. The CDR3 contains 15 residues. CDR3 DNA: TGTGCCAGCAGCCAAGAAGGCAGGGGACCAGATACGCAGTATTTT. Protein sequence: CASSQEGRGPDTQYF.

This clonotype was detected ten times or more. The J gene is TRBJ2-7, the V gene TRBV7-9; 7 nucleotides agree with TRBD1. Per germline, CDR1 SEHNR and CDR2 FQNEAQ (reference sequence). The junction had 3 bases not matched to a gene; V was cut back by 1 base and J by 0 bases. The CDR3 spans 15 residues. CDR3 nucleotides: TGTGCCAGCAGCTTAGGCAGGGGGACCTCCTACGAGCAGTACTTC. Translating it yields CASSLGRGTSYEQYF.

This clonotype came up many times. The gene calls are TRBV12-3 or TRBV12-4 and TRBJ1-1, with TRBD1 matching over 10 bases. V gave up 3 bases and J gave up 6 bases; unmatched junction bases: 7. CDR3 length: 15 amino acids. CDR3 loop: CASSFLSGTGAEAFF. DNA of the CDR3: TGTGCCAGCAGTTTCCTCTCCGGGACAGGGGCTGAAGCTTTCTTT.

This clonotype was counted at least ten times. The rearrangement uses TRBV19 and TRBJ1-5; D is ambiguous. Germline V lookup: CDR1 LNHDA, CDR2 SQIVND (reference sequence). This CDR3 has 12 residues. Trimming took off 5 bases at V and 2 bases at J, with 4 bases between the two ends. The CDR3 reads CASSEGNQPQHF. CDR3 bases: TGTGCCAGTAGTGAAGGCAATCAGCCCCAGCATTTT.

This clonotype was recorded at least ten times. The CDR3 DNA is TGTGCCAGCAGCCAATCAAACAGAGAGCAGTTCTTC. This codes for CASSQSNREQFF. The V gene is TRBV3-1, the J gene TRBJ2-1; D uncertain. The CDR3 is 12 residues long. V was cut by 2 bases and J by 10 bases, with 9 bases left in between. The germline V gene has CDR1 LGHDT and CDR2 YNNKEL (reference sequence).

Only a few counts were recorded for this clonotype. A much larger clone sits a single nucleotide away, making a read error possible. The chain is built from TRBV19 and TRBJ2-7; D gene uncertain. The CDR3 extends over 13 amino acids. Germline-derived CDR1 and CDR2 are LNHDA and SQIVND (reference sequence). For the CDR3, the DNA is TGTACCAGTAGTGTCCTGATCGCCTACGAGCAGTACTTC. Encoded protein: CTSSVLIAYEQYF.

At least ten counts were recorded for this clonotype. This chain connects TRBV11-2 to TRBJ2-1, with unresolved D. The CDR3 totals 13 residues. The germline gives CDR1 SGHAT, CDR2 FQNNGV. The V gene lost 4 bases and the J gene lost 10 bases, with 14 bases spanning the gap. CDR3 protein: CASSSLYRTEQFF. The CDR3 DNA is TGTGCCAGCAGCTCCCTGTACCGGACCGAGCAGTTCTTC.

This clonotype was recorded at least ten times. The chain employs TRBV5-1 and TRBJ2-5, with 8 bases aligning to TRBD2. Germline-derived CDR1 and CDR2 are SGHRS and YFSETQ. CDR3 length: 16 residues. With V trimmed by 4 bases and J by 5 bases, 13 bases remained unmatched. The CDR3 nucleotides read TGCGCCAGCAGCCTAACAGGGACTAGTGGAGGCGAGACCCAGTACTTC. Translating gives CASSLTGTSGGETQYF.

This clonotype was counted ten times or more. The chain uses TRBV20-1 and TRBJ2-7; 9 nucleotides align to TRBD1. Germline V gene sequence: CDR1 DFQATT, CDR2 SNEGSKA (reference sequence). The CDR3 is 12 amino acids. J gave up 3 bases and V 4 bases, and 1 base lay outside the gene matches. Here the CDR3 reads CSAMDRGYEQYF. For the CDR3, the DNA is TGCAGTGCTATGGACAGGGGCTACGAGCAGTACTTC.

This clonotype was seen more than once but under ten times. The V gene is TRBV4-2, the J gene TRBJ2-7, with D maybe TRBD2 (5 bases). The germline V gene encodes CDR1 LGHNA and CDR2 YNFKEQ. CDR3 length: 14 amino acids. V lost 1 base to trimming and J lost 3 bases, with 10 bases between them. Written as DNA, the CDR3 is TGTGCCAGCAGCCAAGCCGGGAACCGCTACGAGCAGTACTTC. This encodes CASSQAGNRYEQYF.

In this sample, this clonotype turned up many times. This rearrangement joins TRBV7-9 to TRBJ2-7; TRBD1 aligns across 8 bases. Germline trimming cut 4 bases from V and 4 bases from J; bases unmatched to any gene: 6. This CDR3 comprises 14 residues. Per germline, CDR1 SEHNR and CDR2 FQNEAQ (reference sequence). CDR3 loop: CASSSDRGSYEQYF. The CDR3 DNA is TGTGCCAGCAGCTCCGACAGGGGCTCTTACGAGCAGTACTTC.

This clonotype was observed many times. The chain employs TRBV29-1 and TRBJ2-1; possibly TRBD1 for D (7 bases). Germline assignment: CDR1 SQVTM and CDR2 ANQGSEA. The germline V and J ends were trimmed by 6 bases and 3 bases, with 15 bases remaining between them. The CDR3 covers 14 residues. The CDR3: CSVDRQGLYNEQFF. In nucleotides, the CDR3 is TGCAGCGTAGACCGACAGGGACTCTACAATGAGCAGTTCTTC.

This clonotype was detected many times. V gene TRBV7-3 combines with J gene TRBJ1-2, with TRBD1 identical over 8 bases. Unmatched junction bases numbered 7, after V lost 5 bases and J lost 8 bases. In germline, CDR1 is SGHTA, CDR2 FQGTGA. CDR3 length: 13 amino acids. In DNA, the CDR3 is TGTGCCAGCAGCCCTGACAGGGGCAGAGGCTACACCTTC. Protein product: CASSPDRGRGYTF.

This clonotype has a handful of counts. This sequence joins TRBV18 and TRBJ2-5; 11 nucleotides agree with TRBD2. The CDR3 sequence is 15 residues long. After removal of 5 bases from V and 3 bases from J, the junction contained 5 bases not matched to a gene. From germline, CDR1 is KGHSH and CDR2 LQKENI. This CDR3 reads CASSVAGGPEETQYF. The CDR3 DNA sequence: TGTGCCAGCTCAGTAGCGGGAGGGCCCGAAGAGACCCAGTACTTC.

This clonotype has just a few counts. J is TRBJ2-7 and V is TRBV20-1; 14 bases line up with TRBD2. The CDR3 has 15 amino acids. The junction had 6 bases not matched to a gene; V was cut back by 6 bases and J by 2 bases. The germline V gene has CDR1 DFQATT and CDR2 SNEGSKA (reference sequence). The CDR3 region has the DNA TGCAGTGCGGCGGGACTAGCGGGAGTCCCCTACGAGCAGTACTTC. This translates into CSAAGLAGVPYEQYF.